This T cell receptor beta chain was profiled in a study of cytotoxic CD8 clonotypes in ibrutinib-treated CLL. Findings of the study overall: Whereas clonality rose at ibrutinib response, it declined toward baseline at progression.

V was trimmed by 0 bases and J by 4 bases, leaving 8 bases between them. CDR1 SGDLS and CDR2 YYNGEE come from the germline V gene. CDR3 length: 14 residues. Produced via immunoSEQ multiplex PCR; TCRdb's table is partial and in-frame only. The sample lists approximately 300,000 clones; 70% to 80% were seen once. Note on this clone: Antigen specificity is unknown.

V and J are TRBV9 and TRBJ2-1; a possible D gene is TRBD1 (5 bases). The source was PBMCs, collected before ibrutinib treatment. This sequence originates from a human donor with chronic lymphocytic leukemia. The CDR3 spells CASSVVQGYNEQFF. The CDR3 nucleotides read TGTGCCAGCAGCGTAGTTCAGGGATACAATGAGCAGTTCTTC.